This passage covers 6 T cell receptor beta chains from one sample sequenced in a study of blood T cells in healthy people across ages. A J-beta primer mix and a sample-barcoded 5' primer were used in a second PCR of roughly 6 to 11 cycles. TCRdb re-derived calls from the 5' RACE reads in MiXCR, one entry per CDR3 protein. The table lists roughly 1.6 million distinct CDR3 sequences, about 35% of them singletons. Material: blood. Every receptor here comes from a woman in her 30s in good health.

This clonotype appeared many times. The chain couples TRBV7-3 to TRBJ2-3; no firm D call. V was trimmed by 0 bases and J by 5 bases, leaving 3 bases between them. The germline V gene encodes CDR1 SGHTA and CDR2 FQGTGA. This CDR3 has 12 residues. CDR3 loop: CASSLTGDTQYF. The CDR3 DNA follows: TGTGCCAGCAGCTTAACGGGAGATACGCAGTATTTT. The whole variable domain, filled in from reference TRBV7-3 and TRBJ2-3, reads GAGVSQTPSNKVTEKGKYVELRCDPISGHTALYWYRQSLGQGPEFLIYFQGTGAADDSGLPNDRFFAVRPEGSVSTLKIQRTERGDSAVYLCASSLTGDTQYFGPGTRLTVL.

This clonotype was detected a few times. The rearrangement uses TRBV2 and TRBJ2-3; 11 positions agree with TRBD1. The CDR3 extends over 15 amino acids. The V gene's germline CDR1 is SNHLY and CDR2 FYNNEI. The trim removed 11 bases at V and 3 bases at J, leaving 10 bases unmatched. The CDR3 DNA reads as TGTGCCGCCCGGACCGGGACAGGGGGGACAGATACGCAGTATTTT. This codes for CAARTGTGGTDTQYF.

This clonotype was observed at least ten times. This sequence joins TRBV5-1 and TRBJ2-1; TRBD1 agrees at 8 bases. From germline, CDR1 is SGHRS and CDR2 YFSETQ. After removal of 4 bases from V and 9 bases from J, the junction contained 9 bases not matched to a gene. The CDR3 is 14 residues long. CDR3 region: CASSQPTGAGEQFF. The CDR3 nucleotides read TGCGCCAGCAGCCAACCGACAGGGGCGGGTGAGCAGTTCTTC.

The sample holds a few counts of this clonotype. The chain couples TRBV20-1 to TRBJ2-7, with TRBD2 identical over 12 bases. After removal of 0 bases from V and 0 bases from J, the junction contained 9 bases not matched to a gene. The CDR3 covers 18 residues. CDR1 is DFQATT, CDR2 SNEGSKA, per germline (reference sequence). In DNA, the CDR3 is TGCAGTGCTAGAGATCCTTGGACTAGCGGGACCCCCTCCTACGAGCAGTACTTC. It codes for CSARDPWTSGTPSYEQYF.

As concerns this clonotype: The junction does not match germline at one end; this may be a read error. V gene TRBV6-1 combines with J gene TRBJ2-7, with D uncertain. This CDR3 is built from 13 residues. CDR1 is MNHNS, CDR2 SASEGT, per germline. For the CDR3, the DNA is TGTGCCAGCAGTGAAGGCACGACATACGAGCGGTACTTC. Translating gives CASSEGTTYERYF.

The chain has TRBV27 and TRBJ2-1, with D perhaps TRBD2 (7 bases). The V end lost 10 bases, the J end lost 7 bases, and 23 bases lay between the germline ends. The CDR3 totals 15 residues. Germline V gives CDR1 MNHEY, CDR2 SMNVEV (reference sequence). DNA of the CDR3: TGTGCCACTAATAGGGGGGGGGCCCGGGGAAATGAGCAGTTCTTC. It is translated as CATNRGGARGNEQFF.